This T cell receptor beta chain came from a study of T cells in Graves' hyperthyroidism and ophthalmopathy (dated 2019 in TCRdb). A note on the overall study: Peripheral blood samples were taken at initial diagnosis, before any treatment was given. TCR Vbeta CDR3 sequencing of 135 peripheral blood samples (around 45 ophthalmopathy, over 70 hyperthyroidism and roughly 17 progressor patients) is reported in the paper. Whether ophthalmopathy could be predicted prospectively was tested in an independent validation cohort made up of 18 to 20 hyperthyroidism patients plus 17 patients who later progressed to ophthalmopathy. Once sampling was done, hyperthyroidism patients were given methimazole at a starting dose of 30 mg daily, whereas ophthalmopathy patients were given high-dose intravenous methylprednisolone. In six Graves' hyperthyroidism patients, the study also compared T-cell repertoires from thyroid tissue with T-cell repertoires from blood. The approximately 97 discovery patients were randomly divided into training and test sets at a 7:3 ratio. To identify distinguishing TCR V-J signatures, a discovery cohort of about 100 patients was used, comprising 40 to 45 with Graves' ophthalmopathy and some 60 with stable Graves' hyperthyroidism.

Overall study results and their limits: In validation, progression to ophthalmopathy was predicted by the model with nearly 71% sensitivity and about 72% specificity, a median of approximately 6.5 months before onset. Ophthalmopathy was separated from stable hyperthyroidism by a 13 V-J signature model, with 85% to 90% sensitivity and approximately 84% specificity obtained in cross-validation and 80%/75% obtained in testing. No statistical method was used to fix the sample size in advance, and group allocation was not hidden from the investigators. Most expanded thyroid clonotypes (frequency above 0.001) were also detected in blood, a finding suggesting that blood repertoires may reflect thyroid immune responses.

This clonotype was observed at least ten times. Its specific antigen is unknown. The input lacks base qualities; no much larger clone sits a single base away. Moderately to severely active disease, a Clinical Activity Score of at least 3, a NOSPECS grade of at least 4, and a duration under 3 months were present in ophthalmopathy patients. The study excluded patients with uncontrolled infections, other autoimmune diseases, pregnancy or lactation. Diagnoses relied on clinical symptoms, serum thyroxine and TRAb, thyroid ultrasound and orbital computed tomography. Ficoll-Paque density gradient centrifugation was used to isolate PBMCs from 9.5 to 10 ml of fresh peripheral blood. Trizol reagent was used to extract total RNA, and RNA quality was then checked on an Agilent 2100 Bioanalyzer. Based on the germline V gene (reference sequence), the CDR1 and CDR2 sequences are GTSNPN and SVGIG. Trimming accounts for 8 bases at V and 3 bases at J, while the number of junction bases matched to no gene is 12. The CDR3 measures 14 amino acids from cysteine to phenylalanine. Only the CDR3 portion is preserved as DNA: 42 bases, with reading frame beginning at the first base.

The TCR beta CDR3 regions were amplified from RNA transcripts. A first-round RT-PCR of the TCR CDR3 used the HTBI primer set with the Qiagen OneStep RT-PCR kit. Libraries were constructed in a second round of multiplex PCR, after which size selection and purification were carried out. Paired-end sequencing of the libraries was performed with 100 bp reads on an Illumina HiSeq2000. The authors processed their data as follows. SOAPnuke was used to process the raw data, removing reads that contained adapters or uncalled bases, had a mean Phred below 15, or lacked an exact match to the constant primer or identifier. High-quality paired reads were merged with COPE v1.2.5, and unique nucleotide sequences were defined as clonotypes. Clonotypes were aligned to IMGT TRBV, TRBD and TRBJ reference segments using MiTCR v1.1. The analysis included only V-J combinations with a frequency above 0.0001, which together covered 98% to 99.2% of the repertoires. The TCS score was defined as the ratio of F50 (clonal expansion) to E x V (chaos), calculated using BLOSUM62-based TCRdist between CDR3 peptides within each V-J. Welch's t-statistics and random forest reduced 500 to 650 V-J features to some 14, which were used in a naive Bayes classifier (R e1071). TCRdb reprocessed the public reads (quality trimming at Q25 with fastp, clone calling with MiXCR) and kept in-frame beta chains. Each CDR3 protein appears once, grouped with its most common genes and DNA. What appears here as the V and J calls and clone size reflects TCRdb's work, not the paper's. The sample table records 300,000 to 450,000 distinct CDR3 sequences; around 13% of these occur just once. The ten largest account for 15% to 20% of the sample.

The rearrangement joined TRBV30 to TRBJ2-7, with 8 middle bases fitting TRBD1. This TCR came from a woman aged 30 to 39 with Graves' ophthalmopathy. Sequenced: blood. Here is the DNA: TGTGCCAGCCGCCGCCTTGGACAGGGCTACGAGCAGTACTTC. This codes for CASRRLGQGYEQYF. The entire variable domain, with the stretches around the CDR3 drawn from the reference TRBV30 and TRBJ2-7 proteins, is SQTIHQWPATLVQPVGSPLSLECTVEGTSNPNLYWYRQAAGRGLQLLFYSVGIGQISSEVPQNLSASRPQDRQFILSSKKLLLSDSGFYLCASRRLGQGYEQYFGPGTRLTVT.